This TCR beta chain was observed in a study of blood T cell repertoires in COVID-19 (TCRdb year 2020). Turning to the overall study: The collaborator samples originated in the United States, Italy and Spain and spanned the acute and convalescent phases of COVID-19. The samples were drawn from the first 160 participants of the ongoing ImmuneRACE study and from some 1,300 subjects provided by 6 global collaborators. Subjects who had been exposed to COVID-19, were actively infected with it, or had recovered from it provided the deeply sampled blood TCRbeta repertoires that made up the dataset. The repertoires were released in a freely available public database intended as a resource for research on the immune response to SARS-CoV-2. The prospective study material was composed of cDNA or gDNA derived from T cells, B-cell-depleted T cells, or PBMCs. Nearly every sample came with metadata listing a de-identified subject ID, COVID-19 status, age in years and sex. Where HLA class I and class II types were available, the types were taken from metadata supplied by the sample provider, not from assay-based typing. Summary of the overall study and its limitations: How much clinical and demographic metadata was included differed by source and by participant, and the metadata was provided uncurated.

TCRbeta CDR3 regions were amplified from genomic DNA by means of the immunoSEQ Assay, a bias-controlled multiplex PCR. The authors processed their data as follows. The number of nucleated cells in each sample was estimated by amplification of reference gene primers within the assay. Sequence reads were collapsed and filtered to measure the absolute abundance of every unique TCRbeta CDR3 rearrangement. For each sample, productive Simpson clonality was calculated as the square root of Simpson's diversity index across productive rearrangements. TCRdb obtained this table from immuneACCESS and retained in-frame rearrangements with V and J assigned. These tables miss some clones; where compared with another copy, unresolved V genes account for less than half of the shortfall, and the remainder is unexplained. That table furnishes V, J and clone size, whereas the DNA furnished D and trimming. This sample comprises about 160,000 clones, 75% to 85% of them detected only once. The ten largest clonotypes hold nearly 3.5% of the sample.

In the prospective study, participants were roughly 18 to 100 years old, resided in 24 geographic areas of the United States, and were enrolled through a virtual design. Cohort assignment in the prospective study relied on participant-reported clinical history from a screening survey and a study questionnaire. For ImmuneRACE Cohort 3, a participant was defined as recovered based on two consecutive negative NP/OP PCR tests, clearance by a healthcare professional, or resolution of symptoms. Mobile phlebotomists in the prospective study collected whole blood, serum and a nasopharyngeal or oropharyngeal swab from every participant. Additional blood draws and questionnaires over an approximately two-month period could optionally be provided by prospective study participants. Prospective study blood samples were shipped either frozen or at room temperature before DNA extraction. As to this clone: It lacks a known antigen. No base quality values were provided; no much bigger clone lies one nucleotide off.

This clonotype originated in a woman aged 60-75 years who had recovered from COVID-19. What was sequenced was PBMCs or T cells enriched from blood (not recorded which).

The base sequence is TGTGCCATCAGTGAAATGACAGGAGGAGACTATGGCTACACCTTC. Its protein product is CAISEMTGGDYGYTF. This sequence uses TRBV10-3 and TRBJ1-2, with a weak D call of TRBD1 (6 bases match). The CDR3 runs 15 amino acids, cysteine and phenylalanine included. Here the CDR3 DNA is all that survives: 45 bases in frame from base 1. V is cut by 3 bases and J by 3 bases, and the space between the germline ends is 14 bases. According to the germline V gene, CDR1 reads ENHRY and CDR2 reads SYGVKD.